This TCR beta chain was recovered during a study of shared clonotypes between healthy human individuals (dated by TCRdb to the early 2020s). Turning to the overall study: The cohort included a few men and two women between 18 and 49 years of age. Libraries were prepared and TCR repertoires were sequenced by different laboratories using diverse techniques, in order to increase sequencing depth and limit assay-specific biases. Per donor, leukapheresis produced somewhere between about 0.9 and 9 billion PBMCs. For each donor, three plates each were used for CD4 naive and CD4 memory, two plates were used for CD8 naive, and one plate was used for CD8 memory. To estimate repertoire size and how much clonotypes are shared between individuals, the study performed deep sequencing of blood TCR repertoires from a few healthy adults.

TCR CDR3 regions were amplified from genomic DNA by multiplex PCR using the deep immunoSEQ assay. For each cell subset, the extracted genomic DNA was distributed evenly across all wells of several immunoSEQ 96-well plates, and each plate served as one replicate. Each replicate PCR for sorted subsets received about 180 ng genomic DNA, equal to about 30,000 T cell genomes. Purified libraries were measured with a Qubit 3.0 fluorometer, size-checked on a Bioanalyzer 2100, and measured again with the KAPA Library Quantification kit. Each immunoSEQ 96-well plate was sequenced on its own single-read 150-cycle Illumina NextSeq 550 flow cell. In the original analysis: Because the immunoSEQ output included only junctional sequences and no quality scores, the filtering could not be the same as the filtering used for full-length reads. To assign V/J genes and CDR3, sequences were annotated against IMGT germline references using PyIR, a Python wrapper for IgBLAST v1.9. Any read was removed if the V/J assignment was weak (E-value above 1e-6), the CDR3 was missing, or the read contained stop codons, out-of-frame junctions, or ambiguous translated residues. V3J clonotypes were defined as sequences sharing the same inferred V gene, J gene, and CDR3 amino acid sequence. To compute the percentage overlap between repertoires, the number of shared unique clonotypes was divided by the size of the smaller repertoire. Three approaches were used to assess repertoire richness: RTK rarefaction, the Chao1 estimator, and Recon v2.1 estimates of unobserved clonotypes. For all TCRbeta clonotypes obtained by the gDNA method from four donors, generation probabilities were computed with OLGA. TCRdb carries this immuneACCESS record with in-frame sequences only. Its versions omit some clonotypes, under half of them owing to an unresolved V gene in the studies checked, with the rest unexplained. That table furnishes V, J and clone size, whereas the DNA furnished D and trimming. The sample yields about 2,200,000 clones; under 95% were counted once. Together, the top ten hold 1.5% to 2% of the sample.

This clone appeared a single time. Its antigen remains unidentified. Per-nucleotide qualities are absent, and no much larger clonotype sits a single base away. For the CD8 naive samples, CD45RO-negative cells were positively selected for CCR7, yielding a CD45RA+CCR7+ population from which TemRA cells were excluded. Healthy HIV-negative adults with no recently reported acute infections or vaccinations were included as donors. Every donor was a Caucasian adult residing in Nashville, Tennessee, USA. Blood was obtained by leukapheresis, after which PBMCs were separated by Ficoll-Histopaque density gradient centrifugation and cryopreserved in liquid nitrogen vapor phase. Analytical flow cytometry was used to check the purity and quantity of every magnetically sorted T cell population. Genomic DNA was isolated from each sorted fraction and quantified by UV absorbance on a Nanodrop 2000c. Overall study outcomes, separate from this receptor: Naive subsets generally had larger estimated clonotype richness than memory subsets. Sampling was restricted to blood, and TCR repertoires in tissue are likely to differ from TCR repertoires in blood. Based on pairwise subsampling, the degree of clonotype sharing among donors was expected to be affected by sequencing depth. Higher generation probabilities were observed for clonotypes shared by all four sorted-subset donors than for non-shared clonotypes. Because the study included a small number of donors, the genetic and exposure-history diversity represented was limited. Across several donors, 5% to 6% of naive CD4, roughly 3.5% of naive CD8, 2.3% of memory CD4, and approximately 0.42% of memory CD8 clonotypes were shared. Incomplete sequencing was indicated by rarefaction of sorted-subset datasets, despite the large sequencing depth.

This clonotype originated in a man between 18 and 35 years old in good health. Some clones in this sample may be carry-over from other donors' samples. The sequencing sample was made of naive CD8+ T cells from PBMCs. According to the study, the label for this sample's cell subset or site signals: CD45RA+CCR7+.

The sequenced DNA: TGTGCCAGCAGCCCTGGGGCCACCGGGGAGCTGTTTTTT. Its protein product is CASSPGATGELFF. The chain employs TRBV13 and TRBJ2-2; possibly the D gene is TRBD1, per 5 matching bases. As encoded in the germline V gene (reference sequence), CDR1 is PRHDT while CDR2 is FYEKMQ. The germline ends are 8 bases apart after V is trimmed by 5 bases and J by 4 bases. Spanning cysteine to phenylalanine, the CDR3 consists of 13 amino acids. Here the CDR3 DNA is all that survives: 39 bases in frame from base 1.